This TCR beta chain was recovered during a study of PD-1 blockade in classical Hodgkin lymphoma. Findings of the study overall: Diversity similar to that of newly diagnosed patients was seen at baseline in complete responders. By cycle point C4D1, TCR diversity had risen significantly in CD4+ cells (but not CD8+ cells). As was reported, newly diagnosed patients showed lower baseline TCR diversity than healthy donors did.

Concerning this clone itself: What it recognizes is unknown.

The CDR3 extends over 14 amino acids. Unmatched junction bases numbered 6, after V lost 2 bases and J lost 10 bases. Looked up from germline, CDR1 is SGHDT and CDR2 is YYEEEE. Only in-frame clones appear in the TCRdb table, and some are missing; sequencing was by immunoSEQ multiplex PCR. Here the sample spans about 86,000 clones, roughly 90% being singletons. Every patient had relapsed following autologous stem cell transplantation, and cohorts differed in brentuximab vedotin exposure. Progressive disease, partial response or complete response was each patient's best response. The material was peripheral blood mononuclear cells (PBMCs), obtained at baseline. This chain links TRBV5-6 with TRBJ1-4; 9 nucleotides align to TRBD1. The receptor comes from a human donor with classical Hodgkin lymphoma. CDR3 protein: CASSFYRGRGKLFF. DNA of the CDR3: TGTGCCAGCAGCTTCTACAGGGGGCGAGGAAAACTGTTTTTT.